This T cell receptor beta chain appears in the sequencing data of a study of blood T cell repertoires in COVID-19 (dated by TCRdb to the early 2020s). In terms of the full investigation: Samples from collaborators originated in the United States, Italy and Spain and spanned both the acute and convalescent phases of COVID-19. The material from the prospective study consisted of cDNA or gDNA derived from T cells, B-cell-depleted T cells, or PBMCs. Subjects who had been exposed to COVID-19, were actively infected with it, or had recovered from it provided the deeply sampled blood TCRbeta repertoires that made up the dataset. The repertoires were released in a freely available public database intended as a resource for research on the immune response to SARS-CoV-2. Samples were obtained from the ongoing ImmuneRACE study (first 160 participants) and from about 1,300 subjects provided by 6 global collaborators. A de-identified subject ID, COVID-19 status, age in years and sex were almost always included in the sample metadata. Where HLA class I and class II types were available, the types were taken from metadata supplied by the sample provider, not from assay-based typing.

Whole blood was collected in K2EDTA tubes by collaborating institutions according to the institutions' own protocols. For TCRbeta analysis, collaborators shipped samples as frozen whole blood, isolated PBMCs, or DNA extracted from either of those sample types. TCRbeta CDR3 regions were amplified from genomic DNA using the immunoSEQ Assay, a bias-controlled multiplex PCR. As for how the authors treated the data: The number of nucleated cells in each sample was estimated by amplification of reference gene primers within the assay. To quantify the absolute abundance of each unique TCRbeta CDR3 rearrangement, sequence reads were collapsed and filtered. For each sample, productive Simpson clonality was calculated as the square root of Simpson's diversity index across productive rearrangements. The table comes from immuneACCESS by way of TCRdb, which keeps in-frame sequences with V and J called. Part of the clones is missing from these tables; in studies checked, under half for an unresolved V gene and the rest for unknown reasons. V, J and clone size are taken as reported in that table, and D and trimming were inferred from the DNA itself. This sample gives about 280,000 clones in total; approximately 83% of them show up just once. Around 10% of the sample rests with the top ten.

A word on this clone: Its recognized antigen is unknown. Base qualities were left out, and no much larger clone turns up one base away.

The germline V end is reduced by 5 bases and the J end by 8 bases; junction bases left unmatched: 18. CDR1 and CDR2 (SNHLY, FYNNEI) derive from the germline V gene. The CDR3 numbers 17 residues from cysteine through phenylalanine. Solely the CDR3 DNA is kept, with 51 bases framed from the first base. What the work shows at the level of the full study, not this receptor alone: How much clinical and demographic metadata was included differed by source and by participant, and the metadata was provided uncurated.

The receptor chain draws on TRBV2 and TRBJ1-2; the central 9 bases match TRBD1. The TCR sequence derives from a woman aged 70 to 79 with acute or convalescent COVID-19. Specimen: peripheral blood. The CDR3 protein: CASSTFIPNRGLWGYTF. The nucleotides read TGTGCCAGCAGTACCTTCATCCCCAACAGGGGGCTCTGGGGCTACACCTTC.